The 30 T cell receptor beta chains reported below all come from one sample, sequenced in a study of OX40 agonist ivuxolimab in advanced cancers. Clones were sequenced by immunoSEQ multiplex PCR, and TCRdb holds only the in-frame ones, with some missing. The sample yields some 95,000 clones, about 91% seen once. This specimen was CD4+ or CD8+ T cells sorted from blood, taken in a trial of the OX40 agonist ivuxolimab. These receptors all come from an adult with an advanced solid tumor such as melanoma, head and neck, liver or kidney cancer.

This clone was observed a few times. The J gene is TRBJ2-7, the V gene TRBV7-8, with D unresolved. Germline loops: CDR1 SGHVS, CDR2 FQNEAQ. V shed 1 base and J shed 4 bases, with 2 bases lying between them. The CDR3 consists of 11 residues. CDR3: CASSLDYEQYF. In DNA form, the CDR3 reads TGTGCCAGCAGCTTAGATTACGAGCAGTACTTC. The whole variable domain, remainder taken from reference TRBV7-8 and TRBJ2-7, is GAGVSQSPRYKVAKRGQDVALRCDPISGHVSLFWYQQALGQGPEFLTYFQNEAQLDKSGLPSDRFFAERPEGSVSTLKIQRTQQEDSAVYLCASSLDYEQYFGPGTRLTVT.

The genes are TRBV7-2 and TRBJ2-7, with 7 positions matching TRBD1. CDR1 is SGHTA, CDR2 FQGNSA, per germline. The trim removed 6 bases at V and 1 base at J, leaving 9 bases unmatched. This CDR3 comprises 15 residues. The CDR3 is CASSRPGQISYEQYF. CDR3 DNA sequence: TGTGCCAGCAGTAGGCCGGGACAGATTTCCTACGAGCAGTACTTC. The full variable domain, in which reference TRBV7-2 and TRBJ2-7 provide the parts outside the CDR3, is GAGVSQSPSNKVTEKGKDVELRCDPISGHTALYWYRQSLGQGLEFLIYFQGNSAPDKSGLPSDRFSAERTGGSVSTLTIQRTQQEDSAVYLCASSRPGQISYEQYFGPGTRLTVT.

The rearrangement links TRBV5-5 to TRBJ1-1; no clear D. Looked up from germline, CDR1 is SGHKS and CDR2 is YYEKEE (reference sequence). This CDR3 spans 15 amino acids. V was trimmed by 1 base and J by 0 bases, leaving 10 bases between them. The CDR3 is CASSLSGNMNTEAFF. The CDR3 region has the DNA TGTGCCAGCAGCTTGTCAGGCAACATGAACACTGAAGCTTTCTTT.

V gene TRBV5-1 combines with J gene TRBJ2-5; no definite D call. V lost 6 bases to trimming and J lost 1 base, with 16 bases between them. The CDR3 has 15 residues. The V gene's germline CDR1 is SGHRS and CDR2 YFSETQ. The CDR3 here is CASTPGVTSQETQYF. CDR3 nucleotide sequence: TGCGCCAGCACCCCTGGAGTGACAAGCCAAGAGACCCAGTACTTC.

The chain couples TRBV7-3 to TRBJ2-7; D remains ambiguous. V dropped 2 bases and J dropped 2 bases, with 13 bases sitting between them. The germline V gene encodes CDR1 SGHTA and CDR2 FQGTGA. The CDR3 contains 15 residues. The CDR3 nucleotides read TGTGCCAGCAGCTTATACGTCGGTGAAGCCTACGAGCAGTACTTC. This encodes CASSLYVGEAYEQYF.

V gene TRBV9 combines with J gene TRBJ1-6, with D perhaps matching TRBD1 (6 bases). V dropped 0 bases and J dropped 7 bases, with 11 bases sitting between them. Germline assignment: CDR1 SGDLS and CDR2 YYNGEE. The CDR3 is 15 residues long. The CDR3 DNA reads as TGTGCCAGCAGCGTAGTCGGACAGCCGAATTCACCCCTCCACTTT. Amino acid sequence: CASSVVGQPNSPLHF.

The chain couples TRBV2 to TRBJ2-3; 8 bases fit TRBD2. Germline CDR1 reads SNHLY; CDR2 reads FYNNEI. There are 14 residues in the CDR3. Germline trimming cut 10 bases from V and 5 bases from J; bases unmatched to any gene: 11. The CDR3 region has the DNA TGTGCCAACTCCCAAGGACTAGCTGTAGATACGCAGTATTTT. This translates into CANSQGLAVDTQYF.

The chain has TRBV4-2 and TRBJ1-4, with unresolved D. The CDR3 covers 13 residues. Deletions cut 2 bases from V and 6 bases from J, with 7 bases between. From germline, CDR1 is LGHNA and CDR2 YNFKEQ. Here the CDR3 reads CASSQRSDEKLFF. CDR3 bases: TGTGCCAGCAGCCAAAGGTCCGATGAAAAACTGTTTTTT.

The chain employs TRBV11-2 and TRBJ2-5; weak D call: TRBD1 (5 bases). The CDR3 spans 13 residues. Germline V CDR1 and CDR2: SGHAT, FQNNGV. Trimming left V 1 base short and J 5 bases short, with 8 bases between. CDR3 residues: CASSLAGLETQYF. CDR3 sequence (DNA): TGTGCCAGCAGCTTAGCAGGGTTGGAGACCCAGTACTTC. The complete variable domain, with remaining parts taken from reference TRBV11-2 and TRBJ2-5, reads EAGVAQSPRYKIIEKRQSVAFWCNPISGHATLYWYQQILGQGPKLLIQFQNNGVVDDSQLPKDRFSAERLKGVDSTLKIQPAKLEDSAVYLCASSLAGLETQYFGPGTRLLVL.

This chain joins TRBV5-4 and TRBJ2-7; 14 bases align to TRBD2. Germline V gene lookup returns CDR1 SGHNT and CDR2 YYREEE (reference sequence). This CDR3 comprises 16 residues. Unmatched junction bases numbered 4, after V lost 3 bases and J lost 2 bases. CDR3 region: CASSSGLAGAPYEQYF. The CDR3 DNA follows: TGTGCCAGCAGCTCGGGACTAGCGGGAGCCCCCTACGAGCAGTACTTC.

J is TRBJ2-7 and V is TRBV9; 7 bases fit TRBD2. The CDR3 contains 15 residues. With 0 bases clipped from V and 3 bases from J, the junction kept 6 bases outside the gene matches. CDR1 SGDLS and CDR2 YYNGEE come from the germline V gene. The CDR3 coding sequence is TGTGCCAGCAGCGTAGGAAGAGCGGGAATCTACGAGCAGTACTTC. This translates into CASSVGRAGIYEQYF. Together with reference TRBV9 and TRBJ2-7, the CDR3 gives the full variable domain: DSGVTQTPKHLITATGQRVTLRCSPRSGDLSVYWYQQSLDQGLQFLIQYYNGEERAKGNILERFSAQQFPDLHSELNLSSLELGDSALYFCASSVGRAGIYEQYFGPGTRLTVT.

The chain links TRBV6-5 to TRBJ1-4; 8 nucleotides line up with TRBD1. The CDR3 covers 15 residues. Unmatched junction bases numbered 3, after V lost 6 bases and J lost 0 bases. CDR1 and CDR2 from the germline V gene are MNHEY and SVGAGI. The CDR3 protein is CASRTGDATNEKLFF. The CDR3 DNA sequence: TGTGCCAGCAGGACAGGGGACGCAACTAATGAAAAACTGTTTTTT.

The chain links TRBV19 to TRBJ2-2; D uncertain. Trimming left V 1 base short and J 1 base short, with 10 bases between. The germline CDR1 and CDR2 sequences are LNHDA and SQIVND (reference sequence). The CDR3 runs 16 residues. The chain's CDR3 is CASSIAQAQNTGELFF. Written as DNA, the CDR3 is TGTGCCAGTAGTATAGCCCAGGCCCAGAACACCGGGGAGCTGTTTTTT.

The chain is built from TRBV6-5 and TRBJ2-3; 8 bases fit TRBD2. The CDR3 sequence is 15 residues long. Trimming took 8 bases from V and 2 from J; bases not matched to a gene: 9. Germline loops: CDR1 MNHEY, CDR2 SVGAGI. CDR3 nucleotides: TGTGCCAGCTCAGATAGCGGGGACCTCACAGATACGCAGTATTTT. This encodes CASSDSGDLTDTQYF.

The chain combines TRBV7-9 with TRBJ1-1; possible D gene TRBD1, 5 bases. The length of the CDR3 is 14 residues. Germline V gene data show CDR1 as SEHNR and CDR2 as FQNEAQ (reference sequence). V lost 1 base, J lost 5 bases, and 11 bases lay in between. This CDR3 reads CASSLGRGGTEAFF. CDR3 DNA sequence: TGTGCCAGCAGCTTAGGTCGTGGGGGTACTGAAGCTTTCTTT.

The rearrangement uses TRBV7-6 and TRBJ2-5; TRBD1 agrees at 7 bases. J was trimmed by 0 bases and V by 8 bases; bases with no gene match: 6. The CDR3 is made up of 14 amino acids. The germline V gene encodes CDR1 SGHVS and CDR2 FNYEAQ. DNA for the CDR3: TGTGCCAGCGGGACAGAGAAGTACCAAGAGACCCAGTACTTC. It is translated as CASGTEKYQETQYF.

This chain connects TRBV11-2 to TRBJ1-2; D uncertain. Germline values: CDR1 SGHAT, CDR2 FQNNGV. V gave up 3 bases and J gave up 3 bases, with 8 bases separating them. CDR3 length equals 13 residues. The CDR3 spells CASSFRSDYGYTF. The CDR3 region has the DNA TGTGCCAGCAGCTTTCGATCGGACTATGGCTACACCTTC.

This clone was detected once. The J gene is TRBJ2-5, the V gene TRBV19, with 10 bases identical to TRBD1. Germline-derived CDR1 and CDR2 are LNHDA and SQIVND (reference sequence). Germline trimming cut 4 bases from V and 3 bases from J; bases unmatched to any gene: 8. The CDR3 consists of 16 residues. The CDR3 DNA sequence: TGTGCCAGTAGTACCCGACAGGGGGCTGTCAAAGAGACCCAGTACTTC. Translating it yields CASSTRQGAVKETQYF.

The chain is built from TRBV7-4 and TRBJ1-3; D is unclear. Germline CDR1 is SGHVT and CDR2 is SQSDAQ. The V end lost 2 bases, the J end lost 0 bases, and 11 bases lay between the germline ends. The CDR3 spans 16 residues. CDR3 DNA: TGTGCCAGCAGCTTATTTATTGGGATCTCTGGAAACACCATATATTTT. It codes for CASSLFIGISGNTIYF.

V and J are TRBV6-6 and TRBJ2-7; 10 nucleotides align to TRBD2. The CDR3 sequence is 15 residues long. Germline CDR1 is MNHNY and CDR2 is SVGAGI (reference sequence). The junction had 12 bases not matched to a gene; V was cut back by 6 bases and J by 7 bases. CDR3 in DNA: TGTGCCAGCAGCGGCAGCTTAGCGGGAGGTGGTGAGCAGTACTTC. As protein: CASSGSLAGGGEQYF.

For the CDR3, the DNA is TGTGCCAGCACGGGACAGGGCTACAATGAGCAGTTCTTC. The encoded protein is CASTGQGYNEQFF. V usage is TRBV2 and J usage is TRBJ2-1; 9 nucleotides match TRBD1. Germline CDR1 and CDR2: SNHLY and FYNNEI. This CDR3 contains 13 residues. The J segment lost 3 bases and the V segment lost 7 bases, leaving 1 base of the junction unmatched.

The chain carries TRBV6-1 and TRBJ1-3, with no clear D. The V gene lost 4 bases and the J gene lost 4 bases, with 5 bases spanning the gap. The CDR3 runs 12 residues. CDR1 is MNHNS and CDR2 is SASEGT in the germline V gene. CDR3 region: CASSARGNTIYF. The CDR3 DNA is TGTGCCAGCAGTGCTAGGGGAAACACCATATATTTT.

The genes are TRBV7-6 and TRBJ2-5; D remains unclear. Germline CDR1 and CDR2: SGHVS and FNYEAQ. The CDR3 spans 12 residues. The V gene lost 3 bases and the J gene lost 2 bases, with 4 bases spanning the gap. The CDR3 reads CASSLRQETQYF. The DNA of the CDR3 is TGTGCCAGCAGCTTGAGACAAGAGACCCAGTACTTC.

The V call is TRBV18, the J call TRBJ1-3, with D possibly matching TRBD1 (6 bases). V lost 1 base, J lost 4 bases, and 11 bases lay in between. CDR3 length: 15 amino acids. Germline V gene sequence: CDR1 KGHSH, CDR2 LQKENI. CDR3 nucleotide sequence: TGTGCCAGCTCACCACGGGCAGGGGACGGAAACACCATATATTTT. Translating it yields CASSPRAGDGNTIYF.

The chain uses TRBV11-2 and TRBJ2-2; D is unclear. Per the germline V gene, CDR1 is SGHAT and CDR2 is FQNNGV. The CDR3 spans 15 residues. V was trimmed by 5 bases and J by 6 bases, leaving 16 bases between them. CDR3 protein: CASSRGPPRSGELFF. DNA of the CDR3: TGTGCCAGCAGCCGAGGCCCCCCCCGTTCCGGGGAGCTGTTTTTT. Filled out from reference TRBV11-2 and TRBJ2-2, the complete variable domain reads EAGVAQSPRYKIIEKRQSVAFWCNPISGHATLYWYQQILGQGPKLLIQFQNNGVVDDSQLPKDRFSAERLKGVDSTLKIQPAKLEDSAVYLCASSRGPPRSGELFFGEGSRLTVL.

This clone came up once. The rearrangement links TRBV18 to TRBJ2-2; D not certain. Trimming removed 3 bases from V and 5 bases from J, with 10 bases in between. Germline CDR1 reads KGHSH; CDR2 reads LQKENI. CDR3 length equals 14 residues. The chain's CDR3 is CASSPPTLTGELFF. The DNA of the CDR3 is TGTGCCAGCTCACCTCCTACCCTAACCGGGGAGCTGTTTTTT.

Of note for this clone: Additional DNA sequences in this sample encode the identical CDR3. The chain carries TRBV19 and TRBJ1-2; 11 nucleotides align to TRBD1. V shed 11 bases and J 8 bases; nucleotides not matched to a gene: 16. Germline V lookup: CDR1 LNHDA, CDR2 SQIVND (reference sequence). This CDR3 is built from 15 residues. CDR3 nucleotide sequence: TGTGCCGGAAGGACAGGGGGCCAAATCGGGGGGGGCTACACCTTC. Protein sequence: CAGRTGGQIGGGYTF.

In this sample, this clone turned up a few times. The chain carries TRBV6-4 and TRBJ2-1; D not resolved. The length of the CDR3 is 13 residues. The V end lost 3 bases, the J end lost 4 bases, and 7 bases lay between the germline ends. From germline, CDR1 is MRHNA and CDR2 SNTAGT. CDR3 loop: CASSEGVYNEQFF. The DNA for the CDR3 is TGTGCCAGCAGTGAGGGTGTTTACAATGAGCAGTTCTTC.

The rearrangement uses TRBV30 and TRBJ2-6; no reliable D call. Per the germline V gene, CDR1 is GTSNPN and CDR2 is SVGIG (reference sequence). The CDR3 is made up of 13 amino acids. With 4 bases removed from V and 2 bases from J, the gap between germline ends came to 6 bases. This CDR3 is CAWISTGANVLTF. CDR3 nucleotides: TGTGCCTGGATCTCAACTGGGGCCAACGTCCTGACTTTC.

The chain employs TRBV27 and TRBJ1-2, with D hard to call. V was pared by 7 bases and J by 4 bases, with 16 bases between. The CDR3 runs 14 residues. Germline loops: CDR1 MNHEY, CDR2 SMNVEV (reference sequence). CDR3 residues: CASTSGVRGYGYTF. For the CDR3, the DNA is TGTGCCAGCACCTCGGGAGTGCGGGGCTATGGCTACACCTTC.